This passage covers 6 T cell receptor beta chains from one sample sequenced in a study of T cells in localized non-small cell lung cancer. Sequenced by immunoSEQ multiplex PCR; TCRdb stores in-frame clones only, minus some. This sample has some 31,000 clones, with roughly 75% found just once. Sequences were derived from peripheral blood, sampled before any cancer treatment. Source of these receptors: a male donor older than 55 with stage II squamous cell lung carcinoma.

The rearrangement uses TRBV27 and TRBJ2-1; D call uncertain. From germline, CDR1 is MNHEY and CDR2 SMNVEV (reference sequence). Trimming pared 2 bases from V and 2 bases from J, leaving 13 bases between. The CDR3 runs 16 residues. The CDR3 sequence: CASSLIGVAAYNEQFF. DNA for the CDR3: TGTGCCAGCAGTTTAATAGGCGTAGCCGCCTACAATGAGCAGTTCTTC.

The chain joins TRBV11-3 to TRBJ2-1; D is tentatively TRBD1 or TRBD2 (5 bases each). Germline CDR1 SGHNT, CDR2 YENEEA. The CDR3 contains 14 residues. The ends were cut back, 5 bases at V and 8 bases at J, with 16 bases in the middle. The CDR3 here is CASSEPGPQDEQFF. CDR3 coding DNA: TGTGCCAGCAGCGAACCGGGACCCCAGGATGAGCAGTTCTTC.

CDR3 amino acids: CASSEIGTVYGYTF. The CDR3 nucleotides read TGTGCCAGCAGTGAAATAGGGACAGTTTATGGCTACACCTTC. This chain connects TRBV25-1 to TRBJ1-2; 7 bases agree with TRBD1. V shed 2 bases and J 5 bases; nucleotides not matched to a gene: 5. The V gene's germline CDR1 is MGHDK and CDR2 SYGVNS. The CDR3 is 14 residues long.

This chain connects TRBV28 to TRBJ1-5; D perhaps matches TRBD1 (6 bases). The CDR3 runs 15 residues. Trimming pared 4 bases from V and 7 bases from J, leaving 17 bases between. CDR1 is MDHEN, CDR2 SYDVKM, per germline. The CDR3 region has the DNA TGTGCCAGCAGTTCAACCTCAGGGGCGGGCCAGCCCCAGCATTTT. Its translation is CASSSTSGAGQPQHF.

This clone is a singleton in its sample. This chain connects TRBV5-1 to TRBJ2-1; TRBD1 agrees at 8 bases. The ends lost 0 bases at V and 3 bases at J; junction bases unmatched: 5. The CDR3 runs to 16 residues. The germline gives CDR1 SGHRS, CDR2 YFSETQ. This chain's CDR3 is CASSLGTGSVYNEQFF. CDR3 bases: TGCGCCAGCAGCTTGGGGACAGGGTCGGTCTACAATGAGCAGTTCTTC.

This chain joins TRBV5-8 and TRBJ2-1, with TRBD1 as a possible D gene (6 bases). Trimming left V 1 base short and J 8 bases short, with 19 bases between. CDR1 is SGHTS, CDR2 YDEGEE, per germline. The CDR3 is 16 amino acids. CDR3 protein: CASSLFQGIQSDEQFF. In nucleotides, the CDR3 is TGTGCCAGCAGCTTGTTTCAGGGGATCCAGTCGGATGAGCAGTTCTTC.